This T cell receptor beta chain was sequenced during a study of cytomegalovirus exposure and HLA in healthy donors (dated by TCRdb to 2015 to 2018). Broadly, across the study: An earlier analysis of several hundred of the donors reported about 280 Gb of sequence data and approximately 120 million unique TCR beta sequences obtained from some 200 million T cells. Class I and class II HLA loci were covered by the typing at four-digit resolution. A later genetic analysis used genome-wide SNP genotypes for 398 of the 666 donors, treating that subset as a discovery cohort. The later analysis used no new phenotypic data to find candidate immune exposures, relying instead on TCR beta sequences and their occurrence across donors. The study profiled the T cell repertoires of hundreds of subjects by immunosequencing and related them to cytomegalovirus serostatus. A later analysis re-analyzed previously published TCR beta repertoires from 666 donors and added high-resolution HLA genotyping to study TCR occurrence patterns. Every repertoire in the discovery cohort had been generated on one and the same sequencing platform. The study aimed to test whether signatures of past pathogen exposure could be identified by cataloging public T cell receptors. Roughly 5 DR-DQ haplotypes were handled as single units for association and clustering, since linkage in the cohort was strong. Among the roughly 410 genotyped donors, approximately 76% belonged to the genetic ancestry cluster associated with self-reported Caucasian donors. To predict cytomegalovirus infection status, the study brought together high-throughput TCR immunosequencing, statistical association of individual TCRs with disease status, and machine learning. Besides the first cohort of around 670 subjects, a separate validation cohort made up of some 110 different subjects was used. Donor age, sex, ethnicity and CMV serostatus were compiled together with the repertoire data. The number of donors typed differed by locus, with roughly 629-640 for A, B, C, DRB1 and DQB1, around 520 for DQA1, 606 for DPA1, and over 400 for DPB1. Across under 500 genotyped donors of the cohort, an average of about 250,000 unique TCR beta nucleotide sequences per donor were sequenced, and roughly 20% of those sequences were non-productive. Roughly 300 gigabases of sequencing data and approximately 80 million unique TCR sequences were included in an early release covering 550 to 650 HLA-typed donors. An earlier analysis of fewer than 750 of the donors used high-throughput TCR beta sequencing to judge whether each TCR beta V gene segment behaved as functional or pseudogenic.

Library preparation was by the immunoSEQ multiplex PCR assay. For the multiplex PCR, a mixture combining 60 forward primers for TCR Vbeta segments and 13 reverse primers for TCR Jbeta segments was used. The CDR3 region of rearranged TCR beta genes was amplified from genomic DNA by a multiplex PCR assay. The amplified TCR beta libraries were sequenced on the Illumina HiSeq System as 87-base-pair reads. Concerning the study's data processing: A later analysis counted tens of millions of unique TCR beta chains across the roughly 700 repertoires, and roughly 10 million of these chains were shared by at least two donors. A nearest-neighbor algorithm error-corrected the raw reads and collapsed the reads into unique sequences, merging closely related sequences to remove PCR and sequencing errors. Alignment of CDR3 sequences to IMGT reference sequences was used to assign V, D and J gene segments. Each retained sequence needed at least a six-nucleotide match to both a V gene segment and a J gene segment. Rearrangements were classified as productive when the CDR3 lacked stop codons and remained in frame with V and J, and all other rearrangements were classified as non-productive. CDR3 was defined according to IMGT convention as the region running from the second conserved V-encoded cysteine to the conserved J-encoded phenylalanine. In an earlier analysis of approximately 590 of the donors, sequences lacking an unambiguous match to a single V gene segment were excluded. In an earlier analysis of some 590 of the donors, a V segment was called functional when productive rearrangements were above 56.7%, and segregating when the standard deviation between donors exceeded 5%. A statistical classification framework was built to diagnose cytomegalovirus status from the catalog of TCR beta chain sequences. A later analysis assigned V and J genes by comparing TCR nucleotide sequences with IMGT/GENE-DB human TR gene sequences. In a later analysis, CDR3 sequences and most-parsimonious VDJ recombination scenarios were assigned using the TCRdist pipeline. In a later analysis, each TCR beta chain was defined by its CDR3 amino acid sequence together with its V-gene family, and reads lacking a unique V-gene family were excluded. In a later analysis, 500 to 650 highly shared, low-generation-probability nucleotide sequences were removed to address suspected cross-contamination and a sequencing artifact. A later analysis calculated a clonal expansion index for each public chain from normalized within-repertoire ranks of inferred template counts. Generation probabilities in a later analysis came from a VDJ recombination model fitted to out-of-frame rearrangements, and those results were checked against IGoR. Hypergeometric tests were used in a later analysis to score TCR-TCR, TCR-HLA and TCR-CMV co-occurrence, with a repertoire-size bias correction applied to the TCR pairs. False discovery rates were estimated in a later analysis by permuting HLA or CMV assignments 20 times. In a later analysis, co-occurring TCRs were grouped using DBSCAN, and TCRdist sequence similarity was added for clustering within HLA-allele-positive subsets. Repertoires with fewer than 30,000 or more than 120,000 public chains, plus five repertoires with anomalous nucleotide sharing, were excluded from co-occurrence clustering. Not all clones reach the TCRdb copy of this immuneACCESS table, which keeps in-frame sequences only. Checked studies attribute under half of the gap to unresolved V genes and leave the rest unexplained. V and J calls and clone size are as listed in that table; D and trimming were resolved from the DNA. The sample table lists 130,000 or so clones, roughly 80% of them with a count of one. 0.94% of the sample is held by the ten biggest clonotypes.

On this clone itself: Its antigen is unknown. Nothing much larger sits one base from this clone, and base qualities are not available.

The cohort consisted of fewer than 700 healthy bone marrow donors. At the time of sampling, every cohort member was nominally healthy, though immune exposures that went unrecorded were likely present. The donor tested CMV seronegative, placing the donor among the roughly 350 seronegative members of the cohort. A peripheral blood sample was provided by each donor, and peripheral blood mononuclear cells were used for TCR beta sequencing. Genomic DNA extraction from the blood cell samples was performed with the Qiagen DNeasy Blood Extraction Kit. V is pared back by 8 bases and J by 0 bases, with 8 bases lying between the germline termini. The CDR3 numbers 12 residues from cysteine through phenylalanine. Only CDR3 DNA is held: 36 bases, read in frame from base 1. For CDR1 and CDR2, the germline V gene (reference sequence) lists SEHNR and FQNEAQ. General findings and caveats noted by the study authors: An association between a missense DCLRE1C variant and V-gene and J-gene trimming of TCR beta chains was found in a later genetic analysis and replicated in an independent cohort. A later analysis reported that several top co-occurrence clusters appeared linked to parvovirus B19, influenza, CMV and Epstein-Barr virus. Immune exposure information for the cohort was limited to CMV serostatus. In a later analysis, HLA-associated TCR beta chains were found to be more clonally expanded and to have lower generation probabilities than equally common non-associated chains. Compared with the roughly 700-donor mean, donors in an Asian-associated ancestry cluster had fewer N-insertions in productive TCRs, according to a later genetic analysis. HLA typing was unavailable for some donors at each locus, so association tests used only the typed subset. A further reported finding was that TCR beta sequences accurately predicted the HLA-A and HLA-B alleles for most subjects in the first cohort. According to the authors, the approach could potentially be generalized to other disease states and immunological phenotypes. A few of the identified cytomegalovirus-associated TCR beta chains were confirmed in vitro to be specific for cytomegalovirus antigens. The classifier was reported to diagnose cytomegalovirus status with high specificity and sensitivity in both the original and validation cohorts. Some IMGT-functional V segments, including TRBV6-2 and TRBV6-3, could not be told apart with the 87-base-pair reads, so those segments were excluded. In a later analysis, TCR association rates were found to vary across HLA loci, with the most associated TCRs seen for DRB1 alleles and the fewest for HLA-C alleles. When HLA alleles, especially DR and DQ, strongly co-occurred, attributing TCR associations to individual alleles was difficult. In a later analysis, more than 15,000 TCR beta sequences were associated with specific HLA alleles at a false discovery rate of 0.05. Correlated functional status among segregating V segments might reflect linkage disequilibrium, but an unknown experimental factor could not be ruled out. An earlier analysis of approximately 500 of the donors showed that most TCR beta V segments appeared in productive rearrangements either about 90% or about 30% of the time, which broadly matched IMGT annotations. Some 15 rarely observed V segments, including chromosome 9 orphons, were excluded from the earlier analysis of approximately 500 of the donors because counts were too low. Roughly uniform sequencing depth across donors was assumed in presence/absence analyses, although this assumption may not hold. This cohort had only TCR beta chains sequenced, and the lack of alpha or paired-chain data limited which features could be detected. Most CMV-associated TCR beta chains appeared to be HLA-restricted in a later analysis, and the HLA associations seemed to be driven largely by CMV exposure. A cluster of highly shared sequence variants was judged likely to represent a technical artifact of the sequencing pipeline. Most TCR sequences were observed very rarely across donors, whereas some public TCRs were present in many individuals. In the study, 164 TCR beta chains were listed as associated with cytomegalovirus.

The sequence is built from TRBV7-9 and TRBJ2-7; TRBD2 is a possible D gene, resting on 6 matching bases. This sequence originates from a woman aged 60-70 years in good health and CMV-seronegative. Sequenced material: PBMCs. This receptor has the CDR3 CASGGNSYEQYF. The DNA sequence is as follows: TGTGCCAGCGGAGGGAACTCCTACGAGCAGTACTTC. The full variable domain, completed from the reference TRBV7-9 and TRBJ2-7 proteins outside the CDR3, reads DTGVSQNPRHKITKRGQNVTFRCDPISEHNRLYWYRQTLGQGPEFLTYFQNEAQLEKSRLLSDRFSAERPKGSFSTLEIQRTEQGDSAMYLCASGGNSYEQYFGPGTRLTVT.